This TCR beta chain originates from a study of T cell responses to AZD1222 COVID-19 vaccine. Study information: Combined were second doses at about 4 or about 12 weeks.

A word on this clone: Antigen: not known.

Study-wide results and limits: Elevations in Spike-specific TCR breadth and depth followed administration of two AZD1222 doses. Repertoire collection took place solely once the T cell response had peaked. Among the donors, most were white British and more were female, and clonal diversity was possibly underestimated.

The V gene's germline CDR1 is MNHNS and CDR2 SASEGT. CDR3 length: 18 residues. The J segment lost 6 bases and the V segment lost 4 bases, leaving 11 bases of the junction unmatched. Measured with immunoSEQ multiplex PCR; TCRdb has only the in-frame clones, and not every one. The table shows over 100,000 clones, with 87% occurring only once. This clonotype originated in an adult in good health. The chain has TRBV6-1 and TRBJ2-1; TRBD2 matches 14 bases. The specimen comprised peripheral blood, sampled on day 0 of AZD1222 vaccination. The CDR3 region has the DNA TGTGCCAGCAGTGGCGGGGGGACTAGCGGGAGCAAGGGCAATGAGCAGTTCTTC. This translates into CASSGGGTSGSKGNEQFF.